This TCR beta chain was captured in a study of T-cell memory formation after mild COVID-19. V gave up 5 bases and J gave up 5 bases; unmatched junction bases: 12. Germline V lookup: CDR1 SGHTA, CDR2 FQGTGA. This CDR3 contains 16 residues. This clonotype was observed a few times. A single record per CDR3 protein comes from TCRdb applying MiXCR to the 5' RACE reads. Of 200,000 to 250,000 distinct CDR3 sequences in the sample, 8% to 9.5% were seen once. The chain has TRBV7-3 and TRBJ2-3; 8 bases are shared with TRBD2. Sequencing was carried out using PBMCs or a T cell subset sorted from them (not recorded which). The receptor was isolated from a man between 18 and 29 years old who had mild COVID-19 (a few samples of this study predate the infection). Cell type and time point are not known. CDR3 coding DNA: TGTGCCAGCAGCCCCAGTGCCAGCGGGGGTGTAGATACGCAGTATTTT. Amino acids: CASSPSASGGVDTQYF.